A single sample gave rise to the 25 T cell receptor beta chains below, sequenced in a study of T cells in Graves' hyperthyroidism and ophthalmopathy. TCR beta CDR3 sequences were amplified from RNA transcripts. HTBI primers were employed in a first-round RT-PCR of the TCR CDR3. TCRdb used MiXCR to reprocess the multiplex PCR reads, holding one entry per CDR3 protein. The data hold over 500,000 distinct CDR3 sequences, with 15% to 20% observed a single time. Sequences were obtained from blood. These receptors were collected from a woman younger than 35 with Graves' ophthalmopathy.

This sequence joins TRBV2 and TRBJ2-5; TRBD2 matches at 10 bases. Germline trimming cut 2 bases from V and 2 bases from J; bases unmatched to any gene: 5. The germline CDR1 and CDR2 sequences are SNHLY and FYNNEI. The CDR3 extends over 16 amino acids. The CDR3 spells CASSETLAGEQETQYF. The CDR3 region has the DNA TGTGCCAGCAGTGAAACTCTAGCGGGAGAACAAGAGACCCAGTACTTC.

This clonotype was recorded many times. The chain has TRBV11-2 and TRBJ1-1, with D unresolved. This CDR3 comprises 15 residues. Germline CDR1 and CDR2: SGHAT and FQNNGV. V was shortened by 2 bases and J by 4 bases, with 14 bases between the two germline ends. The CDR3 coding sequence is TGTGCCAGCAGCTTACCCGCAGCGGATCCCACTGAAGCTTTCTTT. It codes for CASSLPAADPTEAFF.

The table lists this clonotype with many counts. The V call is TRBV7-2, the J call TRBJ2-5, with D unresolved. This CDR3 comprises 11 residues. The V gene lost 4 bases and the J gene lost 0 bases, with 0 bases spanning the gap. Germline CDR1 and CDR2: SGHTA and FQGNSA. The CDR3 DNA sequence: TGTGCCAGCAGCTACCAAGAGACCCAGTACTTC. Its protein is CASSYQETQYF. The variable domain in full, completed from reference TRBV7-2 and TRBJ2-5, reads GAGVSQSPSNKVTEKGKDVELRCDPISGHTALYWYRQSLGQGLEFLIYFQGNSAPDKSGLPSDRFSAERTGGSVSTLTIQRTQQEDSAVYLCASSYQETQYFGPGTRLLVL.

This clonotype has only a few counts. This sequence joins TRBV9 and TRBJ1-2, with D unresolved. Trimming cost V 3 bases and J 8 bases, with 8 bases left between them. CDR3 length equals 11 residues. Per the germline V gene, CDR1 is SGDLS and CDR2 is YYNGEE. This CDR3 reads CASSGAGGYTF. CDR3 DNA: TGTGCCAGCAGCGGTGCGGGCGGCTACACCTTC.

The CDR3 DNA sequence: TGTGCCAGCAGCCTCCTCTCGAAGGGAAGGGGCTACAATGAGCAGTTCTTC. Translating it yields CASSLLSKGRGYNEQFF. The chain carries TRBV13 and TRBJ2-1; perhaps TRBD1 as D (5 bases). Germline V gene sequence: CDR1 PRHDT, CDR2 FYEKMQ (reference sequence). The CDR3 runs 17 residues. Trimming cost V 5 bases and J 3 bases, with 20 bases left between them. Based on the CDR3 plus reference TRBV13 and TRBJ2-1, the full variable domain is AAGVIQSPRHLIKEKRETATLKCYPIPRHDTVYWYQQGPGQDPQFLISFYEKMQSDKGSIPDRFSAQQFSDYHSELNMSSLELGDSALYFCASSLLSKGRGYNEQFFGPGTRLTVL.

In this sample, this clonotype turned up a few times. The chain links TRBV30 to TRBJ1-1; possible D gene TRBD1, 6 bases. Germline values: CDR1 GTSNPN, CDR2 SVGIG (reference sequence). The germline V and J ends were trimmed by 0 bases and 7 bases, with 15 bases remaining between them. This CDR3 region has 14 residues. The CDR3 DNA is TGTGCCTGGAGTGTCGAGACAGGAGGTAGTGAAGCTTTCTTT. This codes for CAWSVETGGSEAFF. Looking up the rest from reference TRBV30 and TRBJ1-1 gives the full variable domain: SQTIHQWPATLVQPVGSPLSLECTVEGTSNPNLYWYRQAAGRGLQLLFYSVGIGQISSEVPQNLSASRPQDRQFILSSKKLLLSDSGFYLCAWSVETGGSEAFFGQGTRLTVV.

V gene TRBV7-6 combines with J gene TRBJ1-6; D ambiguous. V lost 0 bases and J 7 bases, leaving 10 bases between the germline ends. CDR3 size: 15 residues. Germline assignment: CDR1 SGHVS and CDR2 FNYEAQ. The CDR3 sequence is CASSLASEFNSPLHF. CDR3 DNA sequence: TGTGCCAGCAGCTTAGCCTCAGAATTCAATTCACCCCTCCACTTT.

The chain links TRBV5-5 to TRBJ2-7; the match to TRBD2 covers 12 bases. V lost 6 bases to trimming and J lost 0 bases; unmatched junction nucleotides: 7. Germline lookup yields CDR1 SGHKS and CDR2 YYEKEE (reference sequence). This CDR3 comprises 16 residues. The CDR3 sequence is CASTPGTSGFSYEQYF. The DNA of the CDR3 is TGTGCCAGCACCCCCGGGACTAGCGGGTTCTCCTACGAGCAGTACTTC. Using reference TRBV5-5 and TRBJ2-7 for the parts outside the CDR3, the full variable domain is DAGVTQSPTHLIKTRGQQVTLRCSPISGHKSVSWYQQVLGQGPQFIFQYYEKEERGRGNFPDRFSARQFPNYSSELNVNALLLGDSALYLCASTPGTSGFSYEQYFGPGTRLTVT.

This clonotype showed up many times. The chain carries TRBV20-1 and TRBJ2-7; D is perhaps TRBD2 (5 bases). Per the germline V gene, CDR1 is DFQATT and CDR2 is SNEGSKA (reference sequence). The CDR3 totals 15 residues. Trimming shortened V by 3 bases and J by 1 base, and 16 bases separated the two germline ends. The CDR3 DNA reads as TGCAGTGCTAGGGACTCTAGCCTTGAGTCCTACGAGCAGTACTTC. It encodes CSARDSSLESYEQYF.

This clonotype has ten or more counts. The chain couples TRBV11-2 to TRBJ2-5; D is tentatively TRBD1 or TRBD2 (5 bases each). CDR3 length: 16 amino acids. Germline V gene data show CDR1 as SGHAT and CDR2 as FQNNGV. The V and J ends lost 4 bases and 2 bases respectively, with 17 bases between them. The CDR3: CASSSKKGPEQETQYF. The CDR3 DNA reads TGTGCCAGCAGCTCAAAAAAGGGACCGGAGCAAGAGACCCAGTACTTC. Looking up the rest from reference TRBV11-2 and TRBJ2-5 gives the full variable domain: EAGVAQSPRYKIIEKRQSVAFWCNPISGHATLYWYQQILGQGPKLLIQFQNNGVVDDSQLPKDRFSAERLKGVDSTLKIQPAKLEDSAVYLCASSSKKGPEQETQYFGPGTRLLVL.

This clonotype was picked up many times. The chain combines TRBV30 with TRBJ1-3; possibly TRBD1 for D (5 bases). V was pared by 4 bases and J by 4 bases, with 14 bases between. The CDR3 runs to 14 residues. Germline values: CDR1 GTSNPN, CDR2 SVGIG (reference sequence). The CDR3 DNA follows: TGTGCCTGGACGTCAGGGTGGGGGGGAAACACCATATATTTT. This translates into CAWTSGWGGNTIYF.

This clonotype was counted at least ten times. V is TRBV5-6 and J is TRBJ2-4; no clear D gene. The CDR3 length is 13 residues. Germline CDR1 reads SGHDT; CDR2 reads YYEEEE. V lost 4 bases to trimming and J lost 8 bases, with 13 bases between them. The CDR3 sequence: CASSLGDFDIQYF. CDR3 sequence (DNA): TGTGCCAGCAGCCTCGGAGACTTCGACATTCAGTACTTC.

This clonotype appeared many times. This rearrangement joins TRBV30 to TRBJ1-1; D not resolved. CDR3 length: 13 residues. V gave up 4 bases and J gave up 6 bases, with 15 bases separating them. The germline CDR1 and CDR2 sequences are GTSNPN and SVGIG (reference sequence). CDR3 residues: CAWKFSGIPEAFF. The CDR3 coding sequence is TGTGCCTGGAAATTTTCGGGTATCCCTGAAGCTTTCTTT.

CDR3 DNA: TGTGCCAGTAGTCCGGGACTAGACCCCAATGAGCAGTTCTTC. It encodes CASSPGLDPNEQFF. This sequence joins TRBV19 and TRBJ2-1; 8 nucleotides line up with TRBD2. V lost 5 bases, J lost 6 bases, and 6 bases stayed unmatched. From germline, CDR1 is LNHDA and CDR2 SQIVND (reference sequence). The CDR3 is 14 amino acids.

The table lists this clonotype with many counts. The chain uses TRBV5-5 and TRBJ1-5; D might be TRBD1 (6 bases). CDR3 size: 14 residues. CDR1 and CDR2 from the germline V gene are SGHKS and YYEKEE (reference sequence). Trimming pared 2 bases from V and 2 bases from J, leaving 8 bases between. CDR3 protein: CASSLAGGNQPQHF. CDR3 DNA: TGTGCCAGCAGCTTAGCAGGGGGCAATCAGCCCCAGCATTTT.

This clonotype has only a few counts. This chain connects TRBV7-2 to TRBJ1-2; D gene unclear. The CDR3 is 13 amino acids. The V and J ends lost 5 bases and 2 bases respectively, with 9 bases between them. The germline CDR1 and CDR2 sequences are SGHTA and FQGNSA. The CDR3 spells CASSPPQNYGYTF. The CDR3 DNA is TGTGCCAGCAGCCCTCCTCAGAACTATGGCTACACCTTC.

The CDR3 reads CASSEAPGLAGGDTGELFF. DNA for the CDR3: TGTGCCAGCAGTGAAGCCCCGGGACTAGCGGGAGGGGACACCGGGGAGCTGTTTTTT. V gene TRBV6-1 combines with J gene TRBJ2-2, with 16 nucleotides matching TRBD2. The junction had 4 bases not matched to a gene; V was cut back by 0 bases and J by 3 bases. This CDR3 contains 19 residues. Germline CDR1 reads MNHNS; CDR2 reads SASEGT.

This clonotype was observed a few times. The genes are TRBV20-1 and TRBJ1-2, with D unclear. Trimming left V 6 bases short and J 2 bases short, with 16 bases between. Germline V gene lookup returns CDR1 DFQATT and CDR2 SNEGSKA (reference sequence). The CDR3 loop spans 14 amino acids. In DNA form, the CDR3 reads TGCAGTGCCAGAAGTCAGGACTCAAACTATGGCTACACCTTC. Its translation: CSARSQDSNYGYTF.

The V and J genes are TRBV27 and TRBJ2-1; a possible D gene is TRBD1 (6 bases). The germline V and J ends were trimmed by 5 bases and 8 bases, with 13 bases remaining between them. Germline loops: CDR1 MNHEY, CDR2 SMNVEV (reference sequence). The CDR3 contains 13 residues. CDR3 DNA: TGTGCCAGCAGTCTCACAGGGTACCATGAGCAGTTCTTC. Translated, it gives CASSLTGYHEQFF.

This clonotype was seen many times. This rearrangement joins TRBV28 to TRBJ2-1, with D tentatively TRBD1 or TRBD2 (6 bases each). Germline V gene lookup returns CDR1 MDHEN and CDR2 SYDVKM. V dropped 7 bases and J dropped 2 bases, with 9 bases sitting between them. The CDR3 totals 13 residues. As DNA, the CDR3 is TGTGCCAGCACCCGGGGGCCCTACAATGAGCAGTTCTTC. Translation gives CASTRGPYNEQFF.

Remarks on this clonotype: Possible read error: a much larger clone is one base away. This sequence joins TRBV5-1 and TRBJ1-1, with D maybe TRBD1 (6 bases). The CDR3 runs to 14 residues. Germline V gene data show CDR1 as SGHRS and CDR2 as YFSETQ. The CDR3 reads CASRLDSSTTEAFF. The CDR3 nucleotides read TGCGCCAGCAGGTTGGACAGTTCTACCACTGAAGCTTTCTTT.

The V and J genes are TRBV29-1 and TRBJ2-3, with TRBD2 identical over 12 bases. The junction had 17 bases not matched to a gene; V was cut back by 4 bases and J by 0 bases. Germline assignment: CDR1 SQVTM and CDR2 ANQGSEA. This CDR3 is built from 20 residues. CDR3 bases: TGCAGCGTTGTATTTTTACTTGGCCTAGCGGGAGGGTCTAGCACAGATACGCAGTATTTT. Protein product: CSVVFLLGLAGGSSTDTQYF.

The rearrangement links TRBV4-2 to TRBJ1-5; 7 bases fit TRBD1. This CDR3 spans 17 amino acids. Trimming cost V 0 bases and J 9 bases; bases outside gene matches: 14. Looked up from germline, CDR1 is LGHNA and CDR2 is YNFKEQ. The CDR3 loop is CASSQDGFLGRGLPQHF. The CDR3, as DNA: TGTGCCAGCAGCCAAGATGGTTTTTTAGGGAGGGGGCTGCCCCAGCATTTT.

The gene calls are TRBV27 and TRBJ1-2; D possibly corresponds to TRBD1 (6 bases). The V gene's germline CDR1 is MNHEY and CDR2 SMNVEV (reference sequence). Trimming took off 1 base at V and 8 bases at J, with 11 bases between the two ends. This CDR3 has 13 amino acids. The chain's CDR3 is CASSLWARGGYTF. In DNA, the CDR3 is TGTGCCAGCAGTTTATGGGCCAGGGGAGGCTACACCTTC.

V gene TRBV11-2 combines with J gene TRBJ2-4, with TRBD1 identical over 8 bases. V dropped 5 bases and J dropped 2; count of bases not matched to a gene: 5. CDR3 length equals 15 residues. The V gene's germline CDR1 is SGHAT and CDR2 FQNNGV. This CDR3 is CASSLDRGSKNIQYF. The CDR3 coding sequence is TGTGCCAGCAGCCTCGACAGGGGATCCAAAAACATTCAGTACTTC.